The 32 T cell receptor beta chains given below trace back to one sample, sequenced in a study of T cell changes during pregnancy in multiple sclerosis. Clones were sequenced by immunoSEQ multiplex PCR, and TCRdb holds only the in-frame ones, with some missing. The sample lists about 100,000 clones; almost 95% were seen once. The material was peripheral blood, obtained before pregnancy. All receptors come from a female donor with multiple sclerosis, enrolled in a pregnancy study.

The CDR3, as DNA: TGTGCCATCCCTATTCAAGGGTCACAGGACTATGGCTACACCTTC. It translates to CAIPIQGSQDYGYTF. V and J are TRBV6-1 and TRBJ1-2; the D gene is possibly TRBD1 (5 bases). This CDR3 comprises 15 residues. Germline CDR1 is MNHNS and CDR2 is SASEGT. Trimming pared 10 bases from V and 3 bases from J, leaving 21 bases between.

The chain has TRBV6-1 and TRBJ2-7, with TRBD1 matching over 12 bases. The CDR3 consists of 14 residues. J lost 5 bases, V lost 8 bases, and 7 bases had no gene match. Germline V gene lookup returns CDR1 MNHNS and CDR2 SASEGT. Written as DNA, the CDR3 is TGTGCCAGCGATTGGGGACAGGGGGCAGACGAGCAGTACTTC. This gives the protein CASDWGQGADEQYF.

The genes are TRBV12-5 and TRBJ1-1; 9 positions match TRBD1. CDR3 length: 15 amino acids. The V gene's germline CDR1 is LGHNT and CDR2 FRNRAP. J gave up 7 bases and V 1 base, and 7 bases lay outside the gene matches. CDR3 nucleotides: TGTGCTAGTGGTTTGGCATTTGGGGACAGGGTTGAAGCTTTCTTT. Its protein product is CASGLAFGDRVEAFF.

This sequence joins TRBV19 and TRBJ2-7; TRBD1 agrees at 9 bases. Germline CDR1 reads LNHDA; CDR2 reads SQIVND (reference sequence). The junction had 10 bases not matched to a gene; V was cut back by 4 bases and J by 3 bases. The CDR3 has 16 residues. CDR3 bases: TGTGCCAGTAGTAGCCCTGGACAGGGGAAGGACTACGAGCAGTACTTC. Translation: CASSSPGQGKDYEQYF.

This chain uses TRBV4-1 with TRBJ2-7; 13 bases are a match to TRBD2. The germline V gene encodes CDR1 MGHRA and CDR2 YSYEKL. With 4 bases clipped from V and 4 bases from J, the junction kept 16 bases outside the gene matches. This CDR3 is 19 amino acids long. The CDR3 here is CASSPAGRILAGGTYEQYF. The CDR3 region has the DNA TGCGCCAGCAGCCCCGCAGGTCGCATACTAGCGGGAGGGACTTACGAGCAGTACTTC.

This clone was seen only a few times. This CDR3 reads CSVDTAGGPFTGELFF. CDR3 DNA sequence: TGCAGCGTTGATACAGCGGGAGGGCCATTCACCGGGGAGCTGTTTTTT. V usage is TRBV29-1 and J usage is TRBJ2-2; 10 positions agree with TRBD2. The germline V gene has CDR1 SQVTM and CDR2 ANQGSEA. Germline trimming cut 3 bases from V and 4 bases from J; bases unmatched to any gene: 8. CDR3 size: 16 residues.

The genes are TRBV30 and TRBJ2-1; 10 positions match TRBD2. The CDR3 loop spans 13 amino acids. CDR1 and CDR2 from the germline V gene are GTSNPN and SVGIG (reference sequence). With 0 bases clipped from V and 9 bases from J, the junction kept 2 bases outside the gene matches. The CDR3 loop reads CAWSVLAGLEQFF. CDR3 nucleotides: TGTGCCTGGAGTGTACTAGCGGGACTTGAGCAGTTCTTC.

Concerning this clone itself: The junction differs from germline at one of its ends, possibly a read error. This same CDR3 is encoded by further DNA sequences in the sample. The chain uses TRBV27 and TRBJ1-1; TRBD1 aligns across 7 bases. The CDR3 consists of 14 residues. CDR1 and CDR2 from the germline V gene are MNHEY and SMNVEV (reference sequence). The CDR3 DNA reads as TGTGCCAGCAGAAGGGACAGACTGAACACTGAAGCCTTCTTT. Translating gives CASRRDRLNTEAFF.

The chain carries TRBV4-3 and TRBJ2-7; 10 bases agree with TRBD2. This CDR3 comprises 14 residues. The ends lost 1 base at V and 6 bases at J; junction bases unmatched: 3. Germline CDR1 LGHNA, CDR2 YSLEER. The CDR3 bases are TGCGCCAGCAGCCAAGGGCTAGCGGGAGTCGAGCAGTACTTC. Its protein product is CASSQGLAGVEQYF.

The chain links TRBV4-2 to TRBJ2-3; D is perhaps TRBD2 (7 bases). The CDR3 has 17 amino acids. Per the germline V gene, CDR1 is LGHNA and CDR2 is YNFKEQ. V dropped 1 base and J dropped 2 bases, with 16 bases sitting between them. The CDR3 sequence is CASSQAGASGFTDTQYF. The CDR3 DNA follows: TGTGCCAGCAGCCAAGCAGGGGCTAGCGGTTTCACAGATACGCAGTATTTT.

The chain links TRBV5-1 to TRBJ2-7, with TRBD1 matching 7 bases. There are 16 residues in the CDR3. Germline trimming cut 7 bases from V and 0 bases from J; bases unmatched to any gene: 13. Germline V lookup: CDR1 SGHRS, CDR2 YFSETQ. This CDR3 is CASATQPGQLSYEQYF. CDR3 nucleotides: TGCGCCAGCGCTACTCAACCGGGACAGCTCTCCTACGAGCAGTACTTC. The variable domain in full, completed from reference TRBV5-1 and TRBJ2-7, reads KAGVTQTPRYLIKTRGQQVTLSCSPISGHRSVSWYQQTPGQGLQFLFEYFSETQRNKGNFPGRFSGRQFSNSRSEMNVSTLELGDSALYLCASATQPGQLSYEQYFGPGTRLTVT.

The chain joins TRBV9 to TRBJ2-3; D perhaps matches TRBD2 (6 bases). This CDR3 comprises 15 residues. The V end lost 0 bases, the J end lost 0 bases, and 8 bases lay between the germline ends. Germline values: CDR1 SGDLS, CDR2 YYNGEE. The CDR3 sequence: CASSVAGVSTDTQYF. The CDR3 DNA reads as TGTGCCAGCAGCGTAGCGGGGGTCAGCACAGATACGCAGTATTTT.

This clone was picked up a small number of times. The chain links TRBV7-7 to TRBJ2-2; 7 bases map to TRBD1. The CDR3 loop spans 14 amino acids. Germline CDR1 is SSHAT and CDR2 is FNYEAQ (reference sequence). V was pared by 5 bases and J by 8 bases, with 8 bases of the junction left unmatched. The CDR3 loop is CASSHRQGLGELFF. CDR3 in DNA: TGTGCCAGCAGCCATCGACAGGGCTTGGGGGAGCTGTTTTTT.

The chain recombines TRBV6-1 with TRBJ1-3; D remains ambiguous. Trimming stripped 0 bases from V and 4 bases from J, with 7 bases between. CDR1 and CDR2 (germline): MNHNS, SASEGT. This CDR3 contains 14 residues. As DNA, the CDR3 is TGTGCCAGCAGTGAAGCCCCCCAGGGAAACACCATATATTTT. The encoded protein is CASSEAPQGNTIYF.

The CDR3 coding sequence is TGTGCCAGCAGCATGGGACTAGCGGGAGAATCTGAGCAGTACTTC. As protein: CASSMGLAGESEQYF. This chain uses TRBV7-8 with TRBJ2-7, with 14 bases identical to TRBD2. Germline V lookup: CDR1 SGHVS, CDR2 FQNEAQ. This CDR3 comprises 15 residues. J was trimmed by 7 bases and V by 5 bases; bases with no gene match: 7.

The V call is TRBV11-3, the J call TRBJ2-3; 7 bases map to TRBD1. CDR3 length: 15 residues. Per germline, CDR1 SGHNT and CDR2 YENEEA. The trim removed 5 bases at V and 4 bases at J, leaving 9 bases unmatched. The CDR3 DNA sequence: TGTGCCAGCAGCCCCCGACAGGGTGGAGCAGATACGCAGTATTTT. Protein sequence: CASSPRQGGADTQYF.

This clone was counted a few times. J is TRBJ1-1 and V is TRBV19; D uncertain. This CDR3 comprises 13 residues. Germline loops: CDR1 LNHDA, CDR2 SQIVND (reference sequence). The V end was cut by 7 bases, the J end by 5 bases, with 14 bases between. The CDR3 DNA reads TGTGCCAGTAAAGCCGGGGATTGGACTGAAGCTTTCTTT. Protein: CASKAGDWTEAFF.

The chain employs TRBV11-2 and TRBJ2-3; 10 bases agree with TRBD2. Germline V gives CDR1 SGHAT, CDR2 FQNNGV. The CDR3 runs to 15 residues. The J segment lost 1 base and the V segment lost 5 bases, leaving 3 bases of the junction unmatched. The CDR3 region has the DNA TGTGCCAGCAGCCTGGGGACTAGCGGCACAGATACGCAGTATTTT. As protein: CASSLGTSGTDTQYF.

The chain combines TRBV11-2 with TRBJ1-1; 12 bases align to TRBD1. Unmatched junction bases numbered 9, after V lost 5 bases and J lost 5 bases. Germline V gene lookup returns CDR1 SGHAT and CDR2 FQNNGV. The CDR3 totals 16 residues. The CDR3 spells CASSLGDRGHLTEAFF. CDR3 sequence (DNA): TGTGCCAGCAGCCTAGGGGACAGGGGGCATCTAACTGAAGCTTTCTTT.

The chain employs TRBV18 and TRBJ2-7, with D maybe TRBD1 (5 bases). The CDR3 contains 12 residues. Germline V gives CDR1 KGHSH, CDR2 LQKENI. The V and J ends lost 4 bases and 1 base respectively, with 5 bases between them. The CDR3 here is CASSRQSYEQYF. The CDR3 DNA is TGTGCCAGCTCACGACAGTCCTACGAGCAGTACTTC. Full variable domain (remainder filled in from reference TRBV18 and TRBJ2-7): NAGVMQNPRHLVRRRGQEARLRCSPMKGHSHVYWYRQLPEEGLKFMVYLQKENIIDESGMPKERFSAEFPKEGPSILRIQQVVRGDSAAYFCASSRQSYEQYFGPGTRLTVT.

The V gene is TRBV19, the J gene TRBJ2-2, with TRBD1 matching 9 bases. Germline lookup yields CDR1 LNHDA and CDR2 SQIVND (reference sequence). This CDR3 comprises 16 residues. The V gene end was trimmed by 1 base and the J gene end by 5 bases; junction bases not matched to a gene: 5. CDR3 region: CASSIVGGQGTGELFF. In DNA, the CDR3 is TGTGCCAGTAGTATAGTGGGGGGACAGGGTACCGGGGAGCTGTTTTTT.

The chain is built from TRBV7-3 and TRBJ2-3, with a possible D match to TRBD2 (6 bases). The V gene's germline CDR1 is SGHTA and CDR2 FQGTGA. V was pared by 2 bases and J by 2 bases, with 14 bases between. The CDR3 has 16 amino acids. Here the CDR3 reads CASSLFAGWDTDTQYF. The CDR3 DNA follows: TGTGCCAGCAGCTTATTTGCGGGATGGGACACAGATACGCAGTATTTT.

The chain is built from TRBV2 and TRBJ1-6; 7 nucleotides agree with TRBD1. Germline CDR1 SNHLY, CDR2 FYNNEI. The CDR3 is 15 residues long. V trimming: 7 bases; J trimming: 7 bases; junction bases outside the gene matches: 10. The CDR3 spells CASMDGQVLNSPLHF. Here the CDR3 DNA reads TGTGCCAGCATGGACGGACAGGTCTTGAATTCACCCCTCCACTTT.

The chain carries TRBV7-9 and TRBJ2-2; 8 nucleotides agree with TRBD1. The germline gives CDR1 SEHNR, CDR2 FQNEAQ (reference sequence). CDR3 size: 17 residues. The V gene end was trimmed by 1 base and the J gene end by 3 bases; junction bases not matched to a gene: 7. This CDR3 is CASSLDMGQAHTGELFF. CDR3 bases: TGTGCCAGCAGCTTAGATATGGGACAGGCTCACACCGGGGAGCTGTTTTTT.

The chain combines TRBV15 with TRBJ2-1; TRBD2 agrees at 8 bases. V shed 5 bases, J shed 6 bases, and the junction held 18 bases outside the gene matches. This CDR3 is built from 18 residues. Germline CDR1 is LNHNV and CDR2 is YYDKDF (reference sequence). The CDR3 bases are TGTGCCACCAGCCCCTCGCGGCCAACGGGAGGGCCGGGCAATGAGCAGTTCTTC. This encodes CATSPSRPTGGPGNEQFF.

This clone came up a few times. V and J are TRBV7-9 and TRBJ2-7; TRBD1 matches at 10 bases. The CDR3 consists of 16 residues. CDR1 is SEHNR, CDR2 FQNEAQ, per germline (reference sequence). The V gene end was trimmed by 5 bases and the J gene end by 3 bases; junction bases not matched to a gene: 10. CDR3 region: CASSPSDRGWVYEQYF. The CDR3 bases are TGTGCCAGCAGCCCATCGGACAGGGGGTGGGTCTACGAGCAGTACTTC.

CDR3 in amino acids: CASSYSGSVNTGELFF. The CDR3 DNA reads TGTGCCAGCAGCTATAGTGGTAGCGTAAACACCGGGGAGCTGTTTTTT. V and J are TRBV11-2 and TRBJ2-2; D may be TRBD2 (5 bases). Per germline, CDR1 SGHAT and CDR2 FQNNGV. The CDR3 spans 16 residues. Trimming left V 4 bases short and J 2 bases short, with 14 bases between.

V is TRBV5-1 and J is TRBJ2-1; TRBD2 agrees at 7 bases. The germline V gene encodes CDR1 SGHRS and CDR2 YFSETQ. The CDR3 length is 14 residues. J lost 5 bases, V lost 0 bases, and 2 bases had no gene match. The CDR3, as DNA: TGCGCCAGCAGCTTGGGGGGACTAAACAATGAGCAGTTCTTC. This encodes CASSLGGLNNEQFF. Full variable domain (remainder filled in from reference TRBV5-1 and TRBJ2-1): KAGVTQTPRYLIKTRGQQVTLSCSPISGHRSVSWYQQTPGQGLQFLFEYFSETQRNKGNFPGRFSGRQFSNSRSEMNVSTLELGDSALYLCASSLGGLNNEQFFGPGTRLTVL.

The genes are TRBV9 and TRBJ2-1; 9 nucleotides align to TRBD1. J gave up 2 bases and V 0 bases, and 0 bases lay outside the gene matches. The CDR3 sequence is 15 residues long. Germline V gene lookup returns CDR1 SGDLS and CDR2 YYNGEE. The CDR3 bases are TGTGCCAGCAGCGTAGGACAGGGGGCCTACAATGAGCAGTTCTTC. Translated: CASSVGQGAYNEQFF.

This chain links TRBV5-1 with TRBJ1-2, with 7 bases fitting TRBD1. CDR3 length: 12 residues. Germline CDR1 and CDR2: SGHRS and YFSETQ. The V segment lost 4 bases and the J segment 6 bases; nucleotides outside the gene matches: 3. CDR3 nucleotide sequence: TGCGCCAGCAGCCGAGACAGGGATGGCTACACCTTC. This gives the protein CASSRDRDGYTF.

This clone has only a few counts. V and J are TRBV4-1 and TRBJ1-3; D not resolved. Germline values: CDR1 MGHRA, CDR2 YSYEKL. V was clipped by 3 bases and J by 0 bases, with 9 bases between them. The CDR3 has 15 amino acids. The CDR3 DNA reads TGCGCCAGCAGCCATTTGTTCGTCTCTGGAAACACCATATATTTT. As protein: CASSHLFVSGNTIYF.

The chain couples TRBV9 to TRBJ2-1; 9 nucleotides agree with TRBD1. The CDR3 extends over 16 amino acids. With V trimmed by 2 bases and J by 0 bases, 3 bases remained unmatched. CDR1 is SGDLS and CDR2 is YYNGEE in the germline V gene. The DNA for the CDR3 is TGTGCCAGCAGCGTGACGGGACAGGGCTCCTACAATGAGCAGTTCTTC. It translates to CASSVTGQGSYNEQFF.